The 27 T cell receptor beta chains below were found in one sample sequenced in a study of blood T cell dynamics during melanoma immunotherapy. Libraries were prepared by immunoSEQ multiplex PCR; TCRdb keeps only in-frame clonotypes and omits some of them. The table has about 12,000 clones, approximately 88% seen once. Time point defined: pre-treatment baseline. The starting material was blood, obtained from a patient treated with checkpoint blockade. The receptors originated from a human donor with melanoma.

V usage is TRBV5-6 and J usage is TRBJ1-1; D remains ambiguous. Germline CDR1 is SGHDT and CDR2 is YYEEEE. Trimming removed 4 bases at V and 5 bases at J, with 12 bases between. The CDR3 has 13 residues. The CDR3 DNA follows: TGTGCCAGCAGCCTCCGTTGGGGAACTGAAGCTTTCTTT. Its protein is CASSLRWGTEAFF.

J is TRBJ2-7 and V is TRBV7-2; D possibly corresponds to TRBD2 (6 bases). Trimming pared 7 bases from V and 2 bases from J, leaving 15 bases between. This CDR3 is built from 14 residues. CDR1 and CDR2 (germline): SGHTA, FQGNSA. CDR3 amino acids: CASNRGVGPYEQYF. CDR3 coding DNA: TGTGCCAGCAACCGCGGGGTGGGTCCCTACGAGCAGTACTTC.

Here the CDR3 reads CASSLAGTSGSTDTQYF. The CDR3 DNA sequence: TGCGCCAGCAGCTTGGCCGGGACTAGCGGGAGCACAGATACGCAGTATTTT. The chain recombines TRBV5-1 with TRBJ2-3; 12 bases are a match to TRBD2. The trim removed 0 bases at V and 0 bases at J, leaving 2 bases unmatched. The CDR3 has 17 amino acids. Germline V gene sequence: CDR1 SGHRS, CDR2 YFSETQ.

This clone has just a few counts. This chain's CDR3 is CAGNPGGQVVNTEAFF. The DNA of the CDR3 is TGTGCCGGTAATCCCGGGGGGCAGGTAGTGAACACTGAAGCTTTCTTT. The rearrangement uses TRBV7-9 and TRBJ1-1, with a tentative D call TRBD1 (6 bases). V lost 11 bases and J lost 0, with 22 bases in between. Germline V gene sequence: CDR1 SEHNR, CDR2 FQNEAQ (reference sequence). The CDR3 length is 16 residues.

J is TRBJ2-7 and V is TRBV5-4, with D possibly TRBD2 on 6 matching bases. Germline V gene lookup returns CDR1 SGHNT and CDR2 YYREEE (reference sequence). The CDR3 contains 13 residues. Trimming removed 4 bases at V and 6 bases at J, with 14 bases between. The CDR3 bases are TGTGCCAGCAGCAGCCCCGGACTACTCGAGCAGTACTTC. Protein: CASSSPGLLEQYF.

The V gene is TRBV27, the J gene TRBJ2-5, with D perhaps matching TRBD2 (6 bases). Trimming cost V 0 bases and J 3 bases, with 26 bases left between them. Germline V gives CDR1 MNHEY, CDR2 SMNVEV (reference sequence). This CDR3 region has 20 residues. The CDR3 coding sequence is TGTGCCAGCAGTTTATCGATCCGGAGGGGCGGTAGGTCGGGCAAAGAGACCCAGTACTTC. This encodes CASSLSIRRGGRSGKETQYF.

The chain links TRBV10-3 to TRBJ2-3; 10 positions match TRBD1. The CDR3 extends over 15 amino acids. The germline V gene encodes CDR1 ENHRY and CDR2 SYGVKD. With 7 bases clipped from V and 5 bases from J, the junction kept 9 bases outside the gene matches. The CDR3 here is CAINPGQGFGDTQYF. Written as DNA, the CDR3 is TGTGCCATCAATCCGGGACAGGGGTTTGGAGATACGCAGTATTTT.

The V gene is TRBV6-6, the J gene TRBJ1-2, with D unclear. Germline V gene data show CDR1 as MNHNY and CDR2 as SVGAGI (reference sequence). The CDR3 has 11 residues. Trimming shortened V by 2 bases and J by 6 bases, and 4 bases separated the two germline ends. In DNA form, the CDR3 reads TGTGCCAGCAGTTACGGGGATGGCTACACCTTC. Its protein is CASSYGDGYTF.

V is TRBV6-4 and J is TRBJ2-1, with 10 bases identical to TRBD2. V dropped 8 bases and J dropped 3; count of bases not matched to a gene: 7. There are 15 residues in the CDR3. Germline assignment: CDR1 MRHNA and CDR2 SNTAGT. CDR3 protein: CASRNSGGNYNEQFF. The DNA for the CDR3 is TGTGCCAGCCGAAATAGCGGGGGGAACTACAATGAGCAGTTCTTC.

The chain has TRBV4-1 and TRBJ1-6; D unresolved. The germline V gene encodes CDR1 MGHRA and CDR2 YSYEKL. This CDR3 has 15 amino acids. Between the trimmed V and J ends, which lost 0 bases and 9 bases, there was a span of 12 bases. In DNA, the CDR3 is TGCGCCAGCAGCCAAGATCAAGATCGGGCTTCACCCCTCCACTTT. Protein sequence: CASSQDQDRASPLHF.

This rearrangement joins TRBV4-1 to TRBJ2-5, with TRBD1 matching over 8 bases. Germline trimming cut 0 bases from V and 5 bases from J; bases unmatched to any gene: 5. The CDR3 sequence is 15 residues long. Germline V lookup: CDR1 MGHRA, CDR2 YSYEKL. CDR3 region: CASSQEGTGGETQYF. CDR3 coding DNA: TGCGCCAGCAGCCAAGAAGGGACAGGAGGGGAGACCCAGTACTTC.

The V call is TRBV11-3, the J call TRBJ2-3; 8 bases line up with TRBD1. Germline loops: CDR1 SGHNT, CDR2 YENEEA. The CDR3 extends over 12 amino acids. V dropped 5 bases and J dropped 9; count of bases not matched to a gene: 4. CDR3 DNA: TGTGCCAGCAGCCCCAGACAGGGGACGCAGTATTTT. This translates into CASSPRQGTQYF. The whole variable domain, filled in from reference TRBV11-3 and TRBJ2-3, reads EAGVVQSPRYKIIEKKQPVAFWCNPISGHNTLYWYLQNLGQGPELLIRYENEEAVDDSQLPKDRFSAERLKGVDSTLKIQPAELGDSAVYLCASSPRQGTQYFGPGTRLTVL.

In this sample, this clone turned up a few times. The V call is TRBV28, the J call TRBJ2-7; no reliable D call. The CDR3 contains 11 residues. V gave up 5 bases and J gave up 5 bases, with 7 bases separating them. Germline V gene lookup returns CDR1 MDHEN and CDR2 SYDVKM. The CDR3 region is CASSAINEQYF. As DNA, the CDR3 is TGTGCCAGCAGTGCCATAAACGAGCAGTACTTC.

This clone appeared a few times. The gene calls are TRBV7-6 and TRBJ2-1; 9 positions match TRBD1. The J segment lost 6 bases and the V segment lost 1 base, leaving 1 base of the junction unmatched. Germline CDR1 SGHVS, CDR2 FNYEAQ. There are 14 residues in the CDR3. CDR3 DNA sequence: TGTGCCAGCAGCTTAGGACAGGGGGGCAATGAGCAGTTCTTC. It yields the protein CASSLGQGGNEQFF.

In this sample, this clone turned up a few times. The chain has TRBV7-8 and TRBJ1-6; no definite D call. The CDR3 length is 12 residues. The V and J ends lost 3 bases and 5 bases respectively, with 2 bases between them. The V gene's germline CDR1 is SGHVS and CDR2 FQNEAQ. CDR3: CASSFNNSPLHF. DNA for the CDR3: TGTGCCAGCAGCTTTAATAATTCACCCCTCCACTTT.

This clone has a handful of counts. The CDR3 nucleotides are TGCGCCAGCAGCGTGACGGGAACTACCATATATTTT. Its protein product is CASSVTGTTIYF. This chain connects TRBV5-1 to TRBJ1-3; D remains unclear. CDR3 length: 12 residues. CDR1 is SGHRS, CDR2 YFSETQ, per germline. V was pared by 4 bases and J by 10 bases, with 12 bases between.

This clone has just one count. The V gene is TRBV9, the J gene TRBJ2-1, with D tentatively TRBD1 (6 bases). Trimming stripped 3 bases from V and 6 bases from J, with 13 bases between. Germline CDR1 SGDLS, CDR2 YYNGEE. The CDR3 consists of 14 residues. CDR3 amino acids: CASSARGSANEQFF. CDR3 DNA: TGTGCCAGCAGCGCCAGGGGTAGTGCCAATGAGCAGTTCTTC.

The rearrangement uses TRBV11-2 and TRBJ1-5; D unresolved. V shed 3 bases and J shed 0 bases, with 9 bases lying between them. CDR1 is SGHAT and CDR2 is FQNNGV in the germline V gene. This CDR3 contains 15 residues. The CDR3 spells CASSLGTYSNQPQHF. CDR3 nucleotides: TGTGCCAGCAGCTTGGGCACCTATAGCAATCAGCCCCAGCATTTT.

The chain joins TRBV11-2 to TRBJ1-4; 7 positions agree with TRBD1. The trim removed 4 bases at V and 8 bases at J, leaving 10 bases unmatched. Germline CDR1 and CDR2: SGHAT and FQNNGV. The CDR3 covers 15 residues. This CDR3 is CASSSGGGAREKLFF. The CDR3 DNA reads TGTGCCAGCAGCTCAGGGGGAGGGGCCAGGGAAAAACTGTTTTTT.

This clone was counted once. The rearrangement uses TRBV2 and TRBJ2-7; D uncertain. Germline V lookup: CDR1 SNHLY, CDR2 FYNNEI. V gave up 0 bases and J gave up 6 bases, with 6 bases separating them. This CDR3 has 12 residues. The CDR3 here is CASSEASSEQYF. The CDR3 DNA reads TGTGCCAGCAGTGAAGCGAGCAGCGAGCAGTACTTC.

The chain links TRBV7-2 to TRBJ2-3, with 11 bases lining up with TRBD2. Germline V gene lookup returns CDR1 SGHTA and CDR2 FQGNSA. The CDR3 has 15 residues. Trimming removed 4 bases from V and 6 bases from J; junction bases left unmatched: 6. This CDR3 reads CASSYVAGGVDTQYF. The CDR3 nucleotides are TGTGCCAGCAGCTACGTAGCGGGAGGGGTGGATACGCAGTATTTT.

This clone has only a few counts. The chain carries TRBV7-3 and TRBJ2-2; weak D call: TRBD2 (5 bases). The V end lost 4 bases, the J end lost 4 bases, and 16 bases lay between the germline ends. Germline loops: CDR1 SGHTA, CDR2 FQGTGA. The CDR3 contains 16 residues. CDR3 sequence: CASSSDRGASTGELFF. The CDR3 DNA reads as TGTGCCAGCAGCTCCGATCGGGGTGCGAGCACCGGGGAGCTGTTTTTT.

The rearrangement links TRBV7-8 to TRBJ2-7, with 12 bases fitting TRBD2. This CDR3 has 15 amino acids. CDR1 SGHVS and CDR2 FQNEAQ come from the germline V gene. V lost 7 bases and J lost 3; bases outside the gene matches: 7. This CDR3 is CASNSLAGGNYEQYF. The CDR3 coding sequence is TGTGCCAGCAACTCTCTAGCGGGGGGGAACTACGAGCAGTACTTC.

V usage is TRBV4-1 and J usage is TRBJ2-3; 14 bases map to TRBD2. Germline CDR1 reads MGHRA; CDR2 reads YSYEKL. This CDR3 has 19 residues. The V gene end was trimmed by 3 bases and the J gene end by 4 bases; junction bases not matched to a gene: 12. The DNA for the CDR3 is TGCGCCAGCAGCCATGATACGAGGACTAGCGGGGGGCGTTCAGATACGCAGTATTTT. Residues: CASSHDTRTSGGRSDTQYF.

The chain links TRBV18 to TRBJ1-5; possible D gene TRBD1, 5 bases. The CDR3 consists of 14 residues. Germline V gives CDR1 KGHSH, CDR2 LQKENI. V was pared by 6 bases and J by 5 bases, with 14 bases between. The CDR3 nucleotides are TGTGCCAGCTCGCACGGGGGGAGGGATCAGCCCCAGCATTTT. Translating it yields CASSHGGRDQPQHF.

This clone showed up just once. V and J are TRBV5-1 and TRBJ2-1; D not certain. The CDR3 sequence is 13 residues long. V dropped 1 base and J dropped 6 bases, with 8 bases sitting between them. Germline V gene sequence: CDR1 SGHRS, CDR2 YFSETQ. Here the CDR3 reads CASSLSQSNEQFF. For the CDR3, the DNA is TGCGCCAGCAGCTTGAGTCAGAGCAATGAGCAGTTCTTC.

The chain carries TRBV25-1 and TRBJ1-2; TRBD1 aligns across 7 bases. Germline V CDR1 and CDR2: MGHDK, SYGVNS. J gave up 0 bases and V 8 bases, and 3 bases lay outside the gene matches. This CDR3 spans 13 amino acids. CDR3 in DNA: TGTGCCAGCCAAGGGACAGCTAACTATGGCTACACCTTC. Translated: CASQGTANYGYTF.